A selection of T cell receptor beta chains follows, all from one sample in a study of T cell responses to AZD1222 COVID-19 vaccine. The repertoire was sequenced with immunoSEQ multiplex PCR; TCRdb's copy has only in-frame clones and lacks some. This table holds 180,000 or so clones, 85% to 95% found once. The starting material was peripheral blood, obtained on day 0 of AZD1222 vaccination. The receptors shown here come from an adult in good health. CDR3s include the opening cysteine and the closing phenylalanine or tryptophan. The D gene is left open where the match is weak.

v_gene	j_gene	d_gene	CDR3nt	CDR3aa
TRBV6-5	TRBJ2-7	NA	TGTGCCAGCAGTTTCCAGGGTTACTACGAGCAGTACTTC	CASSFQGYYEQYF
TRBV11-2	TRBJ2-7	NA	TGTGCCAGCACCGCCGACAGGCTTTACGAGCAGTACTTC	CASTADRLYEQYF
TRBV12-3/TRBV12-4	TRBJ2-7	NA	TGTGCCAGCAGTTTAGGAGCCCCCTTTGAGCAGTACTTC	CASSLGAPFEQYF
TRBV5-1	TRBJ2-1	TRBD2	TGCGCCAGCAGGGTAGCGGGAGGGCACAGTGAGCAGTTCTTC	CASRVAGGHSEQFF
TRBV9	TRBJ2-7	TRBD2	TGTGCCAGCAGTCCCTCTAGCGGGAGTCGGGGGCAGTACTTC	CASSPSSGSRGQYF
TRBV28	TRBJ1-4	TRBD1	TGTGCCAGCAGCCGAGCGAGGGACAGGGGAGGAGAAAAACTGTTTTTT	CASSRARDRGGEKLFF
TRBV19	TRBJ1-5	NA	TGTGCCAGTAGCACTACGACAAGGGTTCGGACTCAGCCCCAGCATTTT	CASSTTTRVRTQPQHF
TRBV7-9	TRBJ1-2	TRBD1	TGTGCCAGCAGCTTCGGACAGGCGACACTCTATGGCTACACCTTC	CASSFGQATLYGYTF
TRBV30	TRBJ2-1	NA	TGTGCCTGGGGAGACCATGAGCAGTTCTTC	CAWGDHEQFF
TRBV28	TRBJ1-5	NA	TGTGCCAGCACTATGGGGGGGAATCAGCCCCAGCATTTT	CASTMGGNQPQHF
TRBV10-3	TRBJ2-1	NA	TGTGCCATCAGTGAGTCGCGAGGGACAATATCTAATGAGCAGTTCTTC	CAISESRGTISNEQFF
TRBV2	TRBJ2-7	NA	TGTGCCAGCAGTGGGCACGACCTGGGAGAGCAGTACTTC	CASSGHDLGEQYF
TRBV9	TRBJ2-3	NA	TGTGCCAGCAGCGCCCACAACTATGCAGATACGCAGTATTTT	CASSAHNYADTQYF
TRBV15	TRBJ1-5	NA	TGTGCCACCAGCAGCCGGGACATTGATCAGCCCCAGCATTTT	CATSSRDIDQPQHF
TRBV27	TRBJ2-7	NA	TGTGCCAGCAGGGGCCGGGGAGGCTCCTACGAGCAGTACTTC	CASRGRGGSYEQYF
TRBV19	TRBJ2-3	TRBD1	TGTGCCAGTAGCGGGACAGGGGGATCTGCAGATACGCAGTATTTT	CASSGTGGSADTQYF